This TCR beta chain emerged from a study of T cell responses to AZD1222 COVID-19 vaccine. Findings and limits, study-wide: In a largely white British group with more females than males, clonal diversity was possibly underestimated. Among AZD1222 vaccinees, only 5 to 7 were seropositive at baseline. CD4 TCRs covered the whole spike, strongest at regions 160-218 and 743-854. Reports indicate that nearly half of spike-specific TCRs are directed at unmutated variant regions.

Sequenced by immunoSEQ multiplex PCR; TCRdb stores in-frame clones only, minus some. The data hold over 150,000 clones, with 92% observed a single time. Notes on this clone: Its antigen remains unknown. Compared with germline, one end of the junction differs, possibly owing to a read error.

The CDR3 has 14 amino acids. Per the germline V gene, CDR1 is SSHAT and CDR2 is FNYEAQ (reference sequence). Sequences were derived from peripheral blood, sampled on day 0 of AZD1222 vaccination. This TCR was recovered from an adult in good health. This chain connects TRBV7-7 to TRBJ1-4, with 8 bases aligning to TRBD1. The CDR3 DNA follows: TGTGCTAGCAGTCAGGGGGCGGCTAATGAAAAACTGTTTTTT. It translates to CASSQGAANEKLFF.